Listed below are T cell receptor beta chains from one sample, sequenced in a study of OX40 agonist ivuxolimab in advanced cancers. Clones were read by immunoSEQ multiplex PCR, and TCRdb kept only the in-frame ones, dropping some. The table lists about 80,000 clones, around nine tenths of them singletons. Sequencing used CD4+ or CD8+ T cells sorted from blood, obtained in a trial of the OX40 agonist ivuxolimab. The source of these receptors is an adult with an advanced solid tumor such as melanoma, head and neck, liver or kidney cancer. The CDR3 runs from the conserved cysteine through the conserved F or W. The D gene is left open where the match is weak. A clone size is listed for some rows: how often the clone was seen (once, few, many), or a class if it is expanded.

len,v_gene,d_gene,j_gene,abundance,CDR3nt,CDR3aa
15,TRBV7-2,TRBD2,TRBJ2-1,.,TGTGCCAGCAGCTTAGTCCCCGGGAGGCACAATGAGCAGTTCTTC,CASSLVPGRHNEQFF
15,TRBV9,.,TRBJ2-7,.,TGTGCCAGCAGCTCTTCCCCAGGGAGTACCTACGAGCAGTACTTC,CASSSSPGSTYEQYF
14,TRBV25-1,.,TRBJ2-1,once,TGTGCCAGCAGTGAACAGGTGAGGCACAATGAGCAGTTCTTC,CASSEQVRHNEQFF
15,TRBV6-6,.,TRBJ1-5,.,TGTGCCAGCAGTTACTCGTACAGGGAGAATCAGCCCCAGCATTTT,CASSYSYRENQPQHF
16,TRBV4-1,TRBD2,TRBJ2-7,.,TGCGCCAGCAGCCGAGTAGCGGGAGGCAAACTCTACGAGCAGTACTTC,CASSRVAGGKLYEQYF
13,TRBV9,.,TRBJ2-5,.,TGTGCCAGCAGCGGAAGTTACCAAGAGACCCAGTACTTC,CASSGSYQETQYF
17,TRBV13,.,TRBJ1-1,.,TGTGCCAGCAGCTTAGAGGGGTTGGTGACAGCGACCACTGAAGCTTTCTTT,CASSLEGLVTATTEAFF
13,TRBV5-1,.,TRBJ2-5,.,TGCGCCAGCAGCTCAGGCTCCGAAGAGACCCAGTACTTC,CASSSGSEETQYF
13,TRBV6-1,TRBD2,TRBJ2-7,.,TGTGCCAGCCGCGGGACTAGCGTATACGAGCAGTACTTC,CASRGTSVYEQYF
19,TRBV28,TRBD2,TRBJ2-7,.,TGTGCCAGCAGTCCGCTGACTAGCGGGAGGGCCTCGAGCTCCTACGAGCAGTACTTC,CASSPLTSGRASSSYEQYF
11,TRBV20-1,.,TRBJ2-7,.,TGCAGTGCTAGATCCTACTACGAGCAGTACTTC,CSARSYYEQYF
15,TRBV6-6,TRBD1,TRBJ2-2,.,TGTGCCAGCAGTTACGGAGGACAGGCCTCCGGGGAGCTGTTTTTT,CASSYGGQASGELFF
15,TRBV6-6,TRBD1,TRBJ2-7,.,TGTGCCAGCAGACCAACCGACAGGGCCCCCTACGAGCAGTACTTC,CASRPTDRAPYEQYF
13,TRBV7-6,.,TRBJ2-5,.,TGTGCCAGCAGCTTTCGGACGGAGTTGGCCCAGTACTTC,CASSFRTELAQYF
15,TRBV5-1,.,TRBJ2-7,.,TGCGCCAGCAGCTTGGGACAGGTTCTATCCTACGAGCAGTACTTC,CASSLGQVLSYEQYF
16,TRBV7-9,TRBD1,TRBJ2-2,.,TGTGCCAGCGACCTGGGGACAGGGGGTCGGACCGGGGAGCTGTTTTTT,CASDLGTGGRTGELFF
13,TRBV5-3,.,TRBJ2-1,.,TGTGCCAGAAGCCGAGTTCGGGCCAGTGAGCAGTTCTTC,CARSRVRASEQFF
13,TRBV18,.,TRBJ1-1,.,TGTGCCAGCTCACTGGAAATTCTAACTGAAGCTTTCTTT,CASSLEILTEAFF
15,TRBV27,.,TRBJ2-1,.,TGTGCCAGGACTCCTGAGGAGAGGCCCTACAATGAGCAGTTCTTC,CARTPEERPYNEQFF
19,TRBV21-1,.,TRBJ2-7,.,TGTGCCAGCAGCAAATCCCAAAAGACAGTGGGGGACAGGGTATACGAGCAGTACTTC,CASSKSQKTVGDRVYEQYF
15,TRBV5-4,TRBD1,TRBJ2-7,.,TGTGCCAGCAGCTTGGGGACAGGACGAGCCTACGAGCAGTACTTC,CASSLGTGRAYEQYF
15,TRBV28,.,TRBJ1-5,.,TGTGCCAGCAGTCCCACCGGGACGGTGAATCAGCCCCAGCATTTT,CASSPTGTVNQPQHF
16,TRBV7-8,.,TRBJ1-3,.,TGTGCCAGCAGCCCACGGGAAGATAACTCTGGAAACACCATATATTTT,CASSPREDNSGNTIYF
13,TRBV6-1,.,TRBJ1-2,.,TGTGCCAGCGGGGGAGGGGGAATAAGTGGCTACACCTTC,CASGGGGISGYTF
12,TRBV6-5,.,TRBJ2-7,.,TGTGCCAGCAGCAAGGGGCCGAACGAGCAGTACTTC,CASSKGPNEQYF
16,TRBV28,TRBD2,TRBJ2-1,.,TGTGCCAGCAGTCCGCAGACTAGCCTCTCCTACAATGAGCAGTTCTTC,CASSPQTSLSYNEQFF
12,TRBV19,TRBD2,TRBJ2-5,.,TGTGCCAGTAGTATGAGCGGGAAGACCCAGTACTTC,CASSMSGKTQYF
15,TRBV19,.,TRBJ2-7,.,TGTGCCAGTAGGGGGGGGCAGGCCGGCTCCTACGAGCAGTACTTC,CASRGGQAGSYEQYF
13,TRBV25-1,TRBD2,TRBJ2-1,.,TGTGCCAGCAGTGAATGGGAGGGAGATGAGCAGTTCTTC,CASSEWEGDEQFF
16,TRBV27,TRBD1,TRBJ2-7,.,TGTGCCAGCAGTTTATCGCTGCGACAGGGGTTGGACGAGCAGTACTTC,CASSLSLRQGLDEQYF
13,TRBV5-1,.,TRBJ1-1,.,TGCGCCAGCAGCAATCGGGGTGGCACTGAAGCTTTCTTT,CASSNRGGTEAFF
13,TRBV19,.,TRBJ2-5,.,TGTGCCAGTAGTATCACGAGCGGAGAGACCCAGTACTTC,CASSITSGETQYF
17,TRBV28,.,TRBJ2-7,.,TGTGCCAGCCTAAGAGGCGGAGCAGGGACGAGCTCCTACGAGCAGTACTTC,CASLRGGAGTSSYEQYF
17,TRBV7-9,TRBD2,TRBJ2-5,.,TGTGCCAGCAGGAGATGGGGACTAGCGGGAAAGGAGGAGACCCAGTACTTC,CASRRWGLAGKEETQYF